This T cell receptor beta chain was retrieved from a study of blood T cell repertoires in COVID-19. This CDR3 spans 12 amino acids. Germline V CDR1 and CDR2: KGHSH, LQKENI. The ends were cut back, 5 bases at V and 7 bases at J, with 9 bases in the middle. The data were produced by immunoSEQ multiplex PCR, yet TCRdb's version contains in-frame clones alone and is incomplete. The sample holds about 270,000 clones, approximately 86% seen once. This clone was seen only a few times. What was sequenced was peripheral blood. The clonotype comes from a woman between 65 and 79 years old with COVID-19, enrolled during active disease. The chain carries TRBV18 and TRBJ1-5, with D uncertain. CDR3 coding DNA: TGTGCCAGCTCAACTGAAGAACAGCCCCAGCATTTT. Its translation: CASSTEEQPQHF.